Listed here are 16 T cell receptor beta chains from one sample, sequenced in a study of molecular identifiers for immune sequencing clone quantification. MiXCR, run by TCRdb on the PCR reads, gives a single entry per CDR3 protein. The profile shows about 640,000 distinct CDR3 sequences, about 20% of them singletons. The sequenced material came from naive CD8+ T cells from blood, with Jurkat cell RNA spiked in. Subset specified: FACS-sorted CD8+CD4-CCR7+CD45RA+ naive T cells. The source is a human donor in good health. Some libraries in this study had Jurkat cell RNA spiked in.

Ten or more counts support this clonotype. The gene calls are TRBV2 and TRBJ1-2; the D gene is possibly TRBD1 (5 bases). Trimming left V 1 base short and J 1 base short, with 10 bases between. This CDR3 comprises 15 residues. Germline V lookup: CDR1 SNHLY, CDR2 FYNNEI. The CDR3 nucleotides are TGTGCCAGCAGTGAAGTAGACAGACTTAACTATGGCTACACCTTC. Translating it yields CASSEVDRLNYGYTF.

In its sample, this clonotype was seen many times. CDR3 residues: CASSPQTGMNTEAFF. In DNA form, the CDR3 reads TGTGCCAGCAGCCCTCAGACAGGTATGAACACTGAAGCTTTCTTT. The gene calls are TRBV13 and TRBJ1-1; possible D gene TRBD1, 6 bases. Germline CDR1 reads PRHDT; CDR2 reads FYEKMQ (reference sequence). This CDR3 comprises 15 residues. V dropped 5 bases and J dropped 0 bases, with 13 bases sitting between them.

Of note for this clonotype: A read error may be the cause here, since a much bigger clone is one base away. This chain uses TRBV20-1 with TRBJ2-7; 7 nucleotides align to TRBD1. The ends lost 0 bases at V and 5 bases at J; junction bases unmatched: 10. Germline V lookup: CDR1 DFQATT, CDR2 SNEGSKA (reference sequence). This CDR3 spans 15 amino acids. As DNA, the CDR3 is TGCAGTGCTAGAGACACGGGACAGTGGTCCCACGAGCAGTACTTC. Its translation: CSARDTGQWSHEQYF.

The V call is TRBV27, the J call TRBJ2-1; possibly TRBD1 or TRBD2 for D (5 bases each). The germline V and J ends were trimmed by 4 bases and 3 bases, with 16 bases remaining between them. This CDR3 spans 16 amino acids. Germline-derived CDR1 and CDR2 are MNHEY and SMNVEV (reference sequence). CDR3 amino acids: CASSSITGTGYNEQFF. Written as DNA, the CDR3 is TGTGCCAGCAGTTCTATAACCGGGACGGGCTACAATGAGCAGTTCTTC.

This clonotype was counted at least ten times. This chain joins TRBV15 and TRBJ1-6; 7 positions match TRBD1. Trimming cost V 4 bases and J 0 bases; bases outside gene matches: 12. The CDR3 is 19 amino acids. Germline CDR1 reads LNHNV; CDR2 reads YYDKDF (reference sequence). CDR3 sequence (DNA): TGTGCCACCAGCATTTTAGGGGACAGTCCCAGCTCCTATAATTCACCCCTCCACTTT. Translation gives CATSILGDSPSSYNSPLHF. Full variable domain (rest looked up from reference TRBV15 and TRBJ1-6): DAMVIQNPRYQVTQFGKPVTLSCSQTLNHNVMYWYQQKSSQAPKLLFHYYDKDFNNEADTPDNFQSRRPNTSFCFLDIRSPGLGDTAMYLCATSILGDSPSSYNSPLHFGNGTRLTVT.

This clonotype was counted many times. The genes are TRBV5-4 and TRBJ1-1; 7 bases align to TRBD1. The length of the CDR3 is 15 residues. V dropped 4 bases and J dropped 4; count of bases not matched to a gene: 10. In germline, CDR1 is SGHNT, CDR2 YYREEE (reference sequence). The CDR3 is CASSGAQGVSTEAFF. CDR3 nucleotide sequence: TGTGCCAGCAGCGGAGCGCAGGGGGTCAGCACTGAAGCTTTCTTT.

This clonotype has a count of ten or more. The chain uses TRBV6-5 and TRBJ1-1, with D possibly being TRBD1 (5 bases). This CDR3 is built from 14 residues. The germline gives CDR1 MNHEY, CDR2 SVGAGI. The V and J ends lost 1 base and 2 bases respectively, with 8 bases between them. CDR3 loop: CASSYLDTNTEAFF. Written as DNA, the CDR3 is TGTGCCAGCAGTTACTTGGACACTAACACTGAAGCTTTCTTT.

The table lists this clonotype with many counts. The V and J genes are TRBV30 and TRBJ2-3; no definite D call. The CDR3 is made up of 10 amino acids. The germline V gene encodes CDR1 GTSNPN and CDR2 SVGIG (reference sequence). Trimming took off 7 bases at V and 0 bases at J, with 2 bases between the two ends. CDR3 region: CAFSTDTQYF. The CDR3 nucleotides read TGTGCCTTCAGCACAGATACGCAGTATTTT.

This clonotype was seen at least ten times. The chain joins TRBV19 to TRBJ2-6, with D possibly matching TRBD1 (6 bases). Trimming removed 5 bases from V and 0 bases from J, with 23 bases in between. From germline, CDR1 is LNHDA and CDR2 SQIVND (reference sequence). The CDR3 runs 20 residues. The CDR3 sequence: CASSPRLRDTYSSGANVLTF. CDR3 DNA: TGTGCCAGTAGTCCCCGGTTACGGGACACATACTCCTCTGGGGCCAACGTCCTGACTTTC.

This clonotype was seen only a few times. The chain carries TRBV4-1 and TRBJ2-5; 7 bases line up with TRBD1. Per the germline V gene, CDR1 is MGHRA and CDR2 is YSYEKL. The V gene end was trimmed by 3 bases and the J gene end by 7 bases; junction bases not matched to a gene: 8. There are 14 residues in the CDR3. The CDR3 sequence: CASSQTGLRGTQYF. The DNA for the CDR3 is TGCGCCAGCAGCCAGACAGGGCTCCGGGGGACCCAGTACTTC.

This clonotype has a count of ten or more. The CDR3 sequence is CASRGYTGELFF. The CDR3 nucleotides are TGTGCCAGCAGGGGTTACACCGGGGAGCTGTTTTTT. The rearrangement uses TRBV12-3 or TRBV12-4 and TRBJ2-2; D ambiguous. The CDR3 spans 12 residues. V dropped 6 bases and J dropped 3 bases, with 5 bases sitting between them.

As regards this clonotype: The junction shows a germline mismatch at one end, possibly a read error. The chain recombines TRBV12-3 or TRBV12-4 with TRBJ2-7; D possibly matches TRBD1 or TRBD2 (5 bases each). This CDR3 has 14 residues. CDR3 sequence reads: CASSLVGPNYERYF. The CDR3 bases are TGTGCCAGCAGTTTGGTGGGACCCAACTACGAGCGGTACTTC.

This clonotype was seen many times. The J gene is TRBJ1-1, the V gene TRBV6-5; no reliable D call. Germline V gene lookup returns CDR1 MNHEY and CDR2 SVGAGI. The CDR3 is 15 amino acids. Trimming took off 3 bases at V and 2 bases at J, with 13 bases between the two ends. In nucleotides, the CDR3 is TGTGCCAGCAGTTATGGGGAGGCTGGCAACACTGAAGCTTTCTTT. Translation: CASSYGEAGNTEAFF.

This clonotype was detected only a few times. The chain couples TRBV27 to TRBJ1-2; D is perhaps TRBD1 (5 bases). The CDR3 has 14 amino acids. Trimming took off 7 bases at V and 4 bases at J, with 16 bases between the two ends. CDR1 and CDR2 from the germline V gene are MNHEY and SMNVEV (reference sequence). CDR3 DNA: TGTGCCAGCAAGCCGACAGATTTTTTCTATGGCTACACCTTC. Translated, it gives CASKPTDFFYGYTF.

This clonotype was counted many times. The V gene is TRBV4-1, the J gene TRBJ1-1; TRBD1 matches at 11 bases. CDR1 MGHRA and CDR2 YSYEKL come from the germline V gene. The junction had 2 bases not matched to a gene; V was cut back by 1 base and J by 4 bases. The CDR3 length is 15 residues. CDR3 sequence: CASSQVGQGATEAFF. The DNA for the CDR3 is TGCGCCAGCAGCCAAGTCGGACAGGGGGCCACTGAAGCTTTCTTT.

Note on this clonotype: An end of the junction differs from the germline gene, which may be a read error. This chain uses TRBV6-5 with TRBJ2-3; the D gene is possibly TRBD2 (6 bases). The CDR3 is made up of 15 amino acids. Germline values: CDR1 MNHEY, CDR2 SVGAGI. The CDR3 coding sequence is TGTGCCGGCAGTCTGGCGGGGTTTAGCACAGATACGCAGTATTTT. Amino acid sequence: CAGSLAGFSTDTQYF.